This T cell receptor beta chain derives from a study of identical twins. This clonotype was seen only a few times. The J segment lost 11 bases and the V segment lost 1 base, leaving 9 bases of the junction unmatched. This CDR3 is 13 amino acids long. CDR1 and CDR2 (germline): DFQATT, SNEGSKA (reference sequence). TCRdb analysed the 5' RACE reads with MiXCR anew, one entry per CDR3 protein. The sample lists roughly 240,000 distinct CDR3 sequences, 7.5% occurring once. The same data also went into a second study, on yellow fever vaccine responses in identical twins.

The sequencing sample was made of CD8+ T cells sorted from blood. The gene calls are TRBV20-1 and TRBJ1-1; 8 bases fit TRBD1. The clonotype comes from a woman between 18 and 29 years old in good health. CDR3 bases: TGCAGTGCTAGAGCCGAAACGACAGGGGAGGCTTTCTTT. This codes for CSARAETTGEAFF.